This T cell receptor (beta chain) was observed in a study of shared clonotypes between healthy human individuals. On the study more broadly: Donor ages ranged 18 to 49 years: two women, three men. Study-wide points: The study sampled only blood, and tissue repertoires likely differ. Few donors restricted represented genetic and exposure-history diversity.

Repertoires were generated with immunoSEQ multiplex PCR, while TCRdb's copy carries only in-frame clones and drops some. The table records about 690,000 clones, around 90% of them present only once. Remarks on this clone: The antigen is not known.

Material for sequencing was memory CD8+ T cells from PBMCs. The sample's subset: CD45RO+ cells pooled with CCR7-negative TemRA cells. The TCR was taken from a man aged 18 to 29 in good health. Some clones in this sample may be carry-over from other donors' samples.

CDR3 nucleotide sequence: TGTGCCAGCAGTTTAATGGGCTATTCGTCCTACGAGCAGTACTTC. Protein product: CASSLMGYSSYEQYF. The chain carries TRBV27 and TRBJ2-7; D unclear. The germline V gene encodes CDR1 MNHEY and CDR2 SMNVEV (reference sequence). V was shortened by 2 bases and J by 1 base, with 12 bases between the two germline ends. The CDR3 is 15 residues long.